The source of this T cell receptor beta chain is a study of Tregs in tolerant kidney transplant recipients. Points from the study as a whole: Biological reproducibility was not directly addressed in this study.

The protocol was immunoSEQ multiplex PCR, while the TCRdb copy is restricted to in-frame clones and leaves out a portion. The sample includes some 25,000 clones. A note on this clone: Antigen specificity is unknown. The sequenced fragment ends 3 residues before the CDR3 boundary, so the rest is inferred from the germline J gene.

Related graft donors supplied nonmyeloablative bone marrow transplants, and mixed chimerism was transient. The germline V gene has CDR1 SEHNR and CDR2 FQNEAQ (reference sequence). This CDR3 comprises 15 residues. Trimming removed 4 bases from V and 0 bases from J, with 11 bases in between. The TCR sequence derives from a human patient who received a combined kidney and bone marrow transplant. Part of the T cell pool may stem from the graft donor. The chain employs TRBV7-9 and TRBJ2-3; D remains ambiguous. The sequencing here drew on CD4+ T cells from blood (PBMCs), taken 6 months after the transplant. The CDR3 is CASSSLGPSTDTQYF. The part of the CDR3 DNA that was read is TGTGCCAGCAGCTCCCTTGGCCCGAGCACAGATACG.